The rows below give T cell receptor beta chains drawn from one sample of a study of CD8 T cells in ankylosing spondylitis. Each CDR3 protein is one row after TCRdb ran MiXCR on the 5' RACE reads. The sample holds about 220,000 distinct CDR3 sequences, around 20% seen once. Sequencing was performed on blood, either unsorted or a sorted T cell fraction (not recorded which). The receptors were gathered from a male donor with ankylosing spondylitis. Each CDR3 is given with its conserved first and last residue. The order of the fields is clone size, V gene, D gene, J gene, CDR3 DNA, CDR3 protein. The D gene is left open where the match is weak. Some rows mark clone size as missing; the rest say once, few, many or name a class of expanded clone.

few	TRBV5-1	NA	TRBJ1-1	TGCGCCAGCAGTTATGACCGGGAGGCTGAAGCTTTCTTT	CASSYDREAEAFF
NA	TRBV7-9	TRBD1	TRBJ2-5	TGTGCCAGCAGCCAAGACAGGGGGACAGAGACCCAGTACTTC	CASSQDRGTETQYF
NA	TRBV4-2	TRBD1	TRBJ1-4	TGTGCCAGCAGCCAAGATGGAGGACAGGGGGCTGAAAAACTGTTTTTT	CASSQDGGQGAEKLFF
NA	TRBV19	TRBD2	TRBJ2-3	TGTGCCAGTAGCCCCTCCGGGCTAGCGGGAGCCTCGCAGTATTTT	CASSPSGLAGASQYF
few	TRBV11-1	TRBD1	TRBJ2-3	TGTGCCAGCAGCCCATGGACTTCCGACACCGGGACAGGGTATAGCACAGATACGCAGTATTTT	CASSPWTSDTGTGYSTDTQYF
NA	TRBV7-9	NA	TRBJ1-1	TGTGCCAGCAGCTTAGGGCCGCATGGGGATTTCTTT	CASSLGPHGDFF
few	TRBV2	TRBD2	TRBJ2-1	TGTGCCAGCAGGGGGGGGGGTGAGCAGTTCTTC	CASRGGGEQFF
NA	TRBV5-6	NA	TRBJ2-2	TGTGCCAGCAGCTTCTTTGGGACCCCGAACACCGGGGAGCTGTTTTTT	CASSFFGTPNTGELFF
few	TRBV29-1	NA	TRBJ2-7	TGCAGCGTTGAGGGTTGGAACACCCGCGAGCAGTACTTC	CSVEGWNTREQYF
NA	TRBV30	NA	TRBJ1-4	TGTGCCTGGAGTCTTAAACAATCCTCCGGGACCAGAGGTGAAAAACTGTTTTTT	CAWSLKQSSGTRGEKLFF
few	TRBV9	NA	TRBJ2-6	TGTGCCAGCAGCGTAGAGGGTCCTTCTGGGGCCAACGTCCTGACTTTC	CASSVEGPSGANVLTF
many	TRBV29-1	NA	TRBJ2-2	TGCAGCGTTGAAGATCGGGGGTCAGTCACCGGGGAGCTGTTTTTT	CSVEDRGSVTGELFF
few	TRBV9	NA	TRBJ2-7	TGTGCCAGCAGCGTCGGCTCACAGGCGATAAAGTGGGAGCAGTACTTC	CASSVGSQAIKWEQYF
NA	TRBV4-2	TRBD2	TRBJ2-3	TGTGCCAGCAGCCAAGACCTCCTAGCGGACTCTTGGGCAGATACGCAGTATTTT	CASSQDLLADSWADTQYF